The 17 T cell receptor beta chains below were found in one sample sequenced in a study of T cell responses to AZD1222 COVID-19 vaccine. Generated by immunoSEQ multiplex PCR, the TCRdb table keeps only in-frame clones and is missing some. The data show over 100,000 clones, about nine tenths seen once. The specimen was peripheral blood, collected on day 0 of AZD1222 vaccination. The source is an adult in good health.

The count of this clone is one. The chain is built from TRBV5-6 and TRBJ1-2; D may be TRBD1 (6 bases). The CDR3 runs 12 residues. CDR1 and CDR2 (germline): SGHDT, YYEEEE. V lost 5 bases, J lost 4 bases, and 9 bases lay in between. CDR3 bases: TGTGCCAGCAGTGACAGGACCTATGGCTACACCTTC. This codes for CASSDRTYGYTF.

This chain links TRBV4-1 with TRBJ1-6; weak D call: TRBD1 (5 bases). CDR3 length: 17 residues. With 0 bases removed from V and 7 bases from J, the gap between germline ends came to 16 bases. Germline values: CDR1 MGHRA, CDR2 YSYEKL. CDR3 nucleotide sequence: TGCGCCAGCAGCCAAGACCAGTGGCGGCGGGGGAATTCACCCCTCCACTTT. Translating gives CASSQDQWRRGNSPLHF.

The gene calls are TRBV14 and TRBJ2-7; TRBD2 aligns across 8 bases. V lost 3 bases and J lost 2; bases outside the gene matches: 9. The CDR3 totals 16 residues. Per germline, CDR1 SGHDN and CDR2 FVKESK. The CDR3 DNA reads as TGTGCCAGCAGCCACGTCGGGACTAGACGAGCCTACGAGCAGTACTTC. Protein product: CASSHVGTRRAYEQYF.

The chain has TRBV5-1 and TRBJ1-1, with 8 bases aligning to TRBD1. V gave up 2 bases and J gave up 4 bases; unmatched junction bases: 4. The germline CDR1 and CDR2 sequences are SGHRS and YFSETQ. This CDR3 has 14 amino acids. The CDR3: CASSFDGTGTEAFF. CDR3 nucleotides: TGCGCCAGCAGCTTTGACGGGACAGGCACTGAAGCTTTCTTT.

The rearrangement uses TRBV4-1 and TRBJ2-1, with D perhaps TRBD1 (6 bases). The ends were cut back, 5 bases at V and 5 bases at J, with 13 bases in the middle. The CDR3 has 14 amino acids. Germline CDR1 and CDR2: MGHRA and YSYEKL. For the CDR3, the DNA is TGCGCCAGCAGCTTAGAGGGACACAACAATGAGCAGTTCTTC. This codes for CASSLEGHNNEQFF.

The rearrangement links TRBV12-3 or TRBV12-4 to TRBJ1-2; D is undetermined. This CDR3 is 13 amino acids long. Trimming took 7 bases from V and 6 from J, leaving 15 bases between them. CDR3 sequence (DNA): TGTGCCAGCACCCGAGAAGGTTCAGATGGCTACACCTTC. Translation: CASTREGSDGYTF.

The chain combines TRBV30 with TRBJ1-2; D gene uncertain. V lost 5 bases to trimming and J lost 4 bases, with 11 bases between them. The CDR3 is 12 amino acids. From germline, CDR1 is GTSNPN and CDR2 SVGIG (reference sequence). The CDR3 region has the DNA TGTGCCTGGGGTGGACCCTCCTATGGCTACACCTTC. Translating it yields CAWGGPSYGYTF.

J is TRBJ1-1 and V is TRBV3-1 (or the pseudogene TRBV3-2), with a weak D call TRBD1 (5 bases). In germline, CDR1 is LGHDT, CDR2 YNNKEL (reference sequence). The CDR3 is made up of 15 amino acids. V was trimmed by 3 bases and J by 5 bases, leaving 16 bases between them. CDR3 nucleotide sequence: TGTGCCAGCAGCCAGGTTGCGGGACTTCGAACTGAAGCTTTCTTT. Translation: CASSQVAGLRTEAFF.

This chain joins TRBV30 and TRBJ2-6, with unresolved D. The V end was cut by 5 bases, the J end by 4 bases, with 9 bases between. The CDR3 sequence is 13 residues long. Per germline, CDR1 GTSNPN and CDR2 SVGIG (reference sequence). The CDR3 loop is CAWGLFGANVLTF. CDR3 coding DNA: TGTGCCTGGGGGCTGTTCGGGGCCAACGTCCTGACTTTC.

The CDR3 DNA reads TGTGCCAGCAGCCCGAGTTTTGGTGGGGCTTTCTTT. Translated: CASSPSFGGAFF. This sequence joins TRBV3-1 (or the pseudogene TRBV3-2) and TRBJ1-1; unclear D gene. V lost 4 bases and J 11 bases, leaving 14 bases between the germline ends. The CDR3 is 12 amino acids. The germline V gene has CDR1 LGHDT and CDR2 YNNKEL (reference sequence).

The gene calls are TRBV2 and TRBJ2-2; possibly TRBD1 for D (5 bases). Germline CDR1 is SNHLY and CDR2 is FYNNEI. CDR3 size: 14 residues. Trimming took 6 bases from V and 2 from J, leaving 10 bases between them. CDR3: CASRGRANTGELFF. CDR3 in DNA: TGTGCCAGCAGGGGCAGGGCAAACACCGGGGAGCTGTTTTTT.

The V call is TRBV14, the J call TRBJ1-1, with 8 positions matching TRBD1. The CDR3 length is 15 residues. The germline gives CDR1 SGHDN, CDR2 FVKESK. Trimming at V came to 0 bases and at J to 4 bases, leaving 4 bases not matched to a gene. CDR3 amino acids: CASSQDAGGRTEAFF. CDR3 DNA: TGTGCCAGCAGCCAAGACGCAGGGGGCCGCACTGAAGCTTTCTTT.

This chain uses TRBV4-1 with TRBJ1-2, with no clear D. V was shortened by 3 bases and J by 9 bases, with 11 bases between the two germline ends. CDR1 and CDR2 (germline): MGHRA, YSYEKL. The CDR3 is 12 residues long. The CDR3 protein is CASSHQGPSYTF. The CDR3 DNA reads as TGCGCCAGCAGCCATCAAGGGCCAAGCTACACCTTC.

The gene calls are TRBV11-2 and TRBJ1-5; D gene unclear. Germline loops: CDR1 SGHAT, CDR2 FQNNGV. The V end was cut by 4 bases, the J end by 6 bases, with 7 bases between. The CDR3 loop spans 12 amino acids. DNA for the CDR3: TGTGCCAGCAGCTCCCGGGGTCAGCCCCAGCATTTT. As protein: CASSSRGQPQHF.

The V call is TRBV30, the J call TRBJ1-1; no reliable D call. CDR1 and CDR2 (germline): GTSNPN, SVGIG (reference sequence). The CDR3 runs to 15 residues. Trimming shortened V by 1 base and J by 4 bases, and 16 bases separated the two germline ends. The CDR3 sequence is CAWSGFQGMGTEAFF. CDR3 nucleotides: TGTGCCTGGAGTGGGTTCCAAGGTATGGGCACTGAAGCTTTCTTT.

V and J are TRBV27 and TRBJ2-7, with D perhaps TRBD1 or TRBD2 (5 bases each). Germline assignment: CDR1 MNHEY and CDR2 SMNVEV (reference sequence). This CDR3 comprises 14 residues. The V and J ends lost 2 bases and 0 bases respectively, with 8 bases between them. The CDR3 DNA follows: TGTGCCAGCAGTTTAGGGACCGACTCCTACGAGCAGTACTTC. Its translation is CASSLGTDSYEQYF.

The chain joins TRBV19 to TRBJ1-6, with D possibly TRBD1 on 6 matching bases. CDR3 size: 14 residues. The germline V gene encodes CDR1 LNHDA and CDR2 SQIVND (reference sequence). V lost 7 bases and J 6 bases, leaving 13 bases between the germline ends. CDR3 sequence: CASNWGGLNSPLHF. DNA for the CDR3: TGTGCCAGTAACTGGGGGGGCCTTAATTCACCCCTCCACTTT.